The sequence of this T cell receptor (beta chain) was determined in a study of blood T cell repertoires in COVID-19. Across the study: Acute and convalescent COVID-19 samples came from the United States, Italy and Spain.

Sequenced by immunoSEQ multiplex PCR; TCRdb stores in-frame clones only, minus some. The profile shows around 240,000 clones, around 85% of them singletons. This clone was observed once. Self-reported history from a screening survey and questionnaire set each donor's cohort. The sequence came from a woman in her fifties or sixties who had recovered from COVID-19. Specimen: PBMCs or T cells enriched from blood (not recorded which).

The DNA of the CDR3 is TGTGCCAGCAGCTTATTAAGCTTGGGGGGACTAGCGGGGTACAACAATGAGCAGTTCTTC. Residues: CASSLLSLGGLAGYNNEQFF. J is TRBJ2-1 and V is TRBV7-3, with 13 nucleotides matching TRBD2. CDR3 length: 20 amino acids. V was clipped by 2 bases and J by 5 bases; unmatched bases: 15. The germline V gene encodes CDR1 SGHTA and CDR2 FQGTGA.